Below are 29 T cell receptor beta chains sequenced from a single sample in a study of cytomegalovirus exposure and HLA in healthy donors. Use of 60 Vbeta and 13 Jbeta primers characterized the PCR. Profiled with immunoSEQ multiplex PCR; TCRdb holds only in-frame clones, not every one. The sample includes roughly 120,000 clones, approximately 78% seen only once; the top ten take 8.2%. The source material was PBMCs. Every receptor here comes from a woman between 35 and 50 years old in good health and CMV-seropositive.

This clone was observed once. V gene TRBV7-9 combines with J gene TRBJ2-7; D is perhaps TRBD1 (5 bases). V was cut by 0 bases and J by 2 bases, with 11 bases left in between. This CDR3 region has 15 residues. Germline CDR1 SEHNR, CDR2 FQNEAQ (reference sequence). This CDR3 reads CASSLAGAGTYEQYF. CDR3 sequence (DNA): TGTGCCAGCAGCTTAGCAGGGGCCGGAACCTACGAGCAGTACTTC.

V gene TRBV7-7 combines with J gene TRBJ2-2, with D possibly being TRBD2 (6 bases). Germline lookup yields CDR1 SSHAT and CDR2 FNYEAQ (reference sequence). The V and J ends lost 1 base and 0 bases respectively, with 9 bases between them. The CDR3 consists of 16 residues. The CDR3: CASSLDGTPNTGELFF. The CDR3 DNA follows: TGTGCCAGCAGCTTAGACGGGACTCCGAACACCGGGGAGCTGTTTTTT. The full variable domain, in which reference TRBV7-7 and TRBJ2-2 provide the parts outside the CDR3, is GAGVSQSPRYKVTKRGQDVTLRCDPISSHATLYWYQQALGQGPEFLTYFNYEAQPDKSGLPSDRFSAERPEGSISTLTIQRTEQRDSAMYRCASSLDGTPNTGELFFGEGSRLTVL.

The V call is TRBV18, the J call TRBJ1-6; 8 nucleotides align to TRBD1. The V and J ends lost 4 bases and 5 bases, in that order; junction bases with no gene match: 4. The CDR3 is made up of 15 amino acids. Germline CDR1 is KGHSH and CDR2 is LQKENI. This CDR3 reads CASSRETGDNSPLHF. The CDR3 DNA reads as TGTGCCAGCTCACGTGAGACAGGGGATAATTCACCCCTCCACTTT.

This sequence joins TRBV9 and TRBJ1-1; the D gene is possibly TRBD1 (6 bases). In germline, CDR1 is SGDLS, CDR2 YYNGEE. The CDR3 covers 13 residues. V lost 4 bases, J lost 5 bases, and 12 bases lay in between. The CDR3 protein is CASSQEGGTEAFF. Written as DNA, the CDR3 is TGTGCCAGCAGCCAGGAGGGGGGGACTGAAGCTTTCTTT. Complete variable domain (other parts from reference TRBV9 and TRBJ1-1): DSGVTQTPKHLITATGQRVTLRCSPRSGDLSVYWYQQSLDQGLQFLIQYYNGEERAKGNILERFSAQQFPDLHSELNLSSLELGDSALYFCASSQEGGTEAFFGQGTRLTVV.

The V call is TRBV5-1, the J call TRBJ1-2, with 8 nucleotides matching TRBD1. CDR3 size: 15 residues. CDR1 and CDR2 from the germline V gene are SGHRS and YFSETQ. The V segment lost 2 bases and the J segment 4 bases; nucleotides outside the gene matches: 7. CDR3 region: CASSFAGGGSYGYTF. The CDR3 DNA reads as TGCGCCAGCAGCTTTGCAGGGGGCGGAAGCTATGGCTACACCTTC.

The chain couples TRBV27 to TRBJ2-6, with D unresolved. V gave up 6 bases and J gave up 0 bases, with 6 bases separating them. The CDR3 has 14 residues. Germline V gives CDR1 MNHEY, CDR2 SMNVEV (reference sequence). The chain's CDR3 is CASSSGSGANVLTF. Written as DNA, the CDR3 is TGTGCCAGCAGCTCCGGCTCTGGGGCCAACGTCCTGACTTTC.

The chain joins TRBV25-1 to TRBJ2-1; D remains ambiguous. Trimming stripped 0 bases from V and 11 bases from J, with 20 bases between. Germline CDR1 MGHDK, CDR2 SYGVNS. This CDR3 is built from 16 residues. CDR3 bases: TGTGCCAGCAGTGAATATCCCGCGACACCCAGGTCAAAGCAGTTCTTC. Its protein product is CASSEYPATPRSKQFF.

About this clone itself: The same CDR3 also results from other DNA sequences found in this sample. This chain connects TRBV20-1 to TRBJ2-7, with TRBD2 as a possible D gene (6 bases). Germline V CDR1 and CDR2: DFQATT, SNEGSKA (reference sequence). The CDR3 runs 11 residues. V lost 6 bases to trimming and J lost 6 bases, with 12 bases between them. CDR3 sequence: CSATRVGEQYF. CDR3 nucleotide sequence: TGCAGTGCGACTAGAGTCGGCGAGCAGTACTTC.

The genes are TRBV5-4 and TRBJ1-2; tentatively, D is TRBD1 (6 bases). The V gene lost 2 bases and the J gene lost 5 bases, with 22 bases spanning the gap. Per the germline V gene, CDR1 is SGHNT and CDR2 is YYREEE (reference sequence). The CDR3 spans 17 residues. The CDR3, as DNA: TGTGCCAGCAGCTTCGCCGGGGGGGGCGTCCGTAGATATGGCTACACCTTC. This sequence encodes CASSFAGGGVRRYGYTF.

This chain links TRBV5-1 with TRBJ2-4; no firm D call. There are 14 residues in the CDR3. Per germline, CDR1 SGHRS and CDR2 YFSETQ. Trimming shortened V by 0 bases and J by 4 bases, and 8 bases separated the two germline ends. CDR3 sequence (DNA): TGCGCCAGCAGCTTGGATGCCGAGAAAAACATTCAGTACTTC. This gives the protein CASSLDAEKNIQYF.

This clone was seen only a few times. The V gene is TRBV9, the J gene TRBJ2-7; possible D gene TRBD1, 6 bases. CDR1 is SGDLS, CDR2 YYNGEE, per germline. The CDR3 has 15 residues. Deletions cut 4 bases from V and 2 bases from J, with 16 bases between. This CDR3 is CASSPRTVGTYEQYF. The CDR3 DNA reads as TGTGCCAGCAGCCCGCGGACAGTCGGAACCTACGAGCAGTACTTC.

The gene calls are TRBV29-1 and TRBJ2-3; 7 bases match TRBD2. CDR1 is SQVTM, CDR2 ANQGSEA, per germline. The trim removed 8 bases at V and 1 base at J, leaving 9 bases unmatched. This CDR3 has 14 amino acids. The DNA for the CDR3 is TGCAGCCTCCGTAGGGAGGGGCGCACAGATACGCAGTATTTT. It translates to CSLRREGRTDTQYF.

This clone showed up just once. V gene TRBV14 combines with J gene TRBJ2-1; possible D gene TRBD1, 6 bases. CDR3 length equals 16 residues. Germline V gene sequence: CDR1 SGHDN, CDR2 FVKESK. Between the trimmed V and J ends, which lost 4 bases and 3 bases, there was a span of 16 bases. In DNA form, the CDR3 reads TGTGCCAGCAGCCGAACTACAGGGTCCCTCTACAATGAGCAGTTCTTC. Its translation: CASSRTTGSLYNEQFF.

This clone was found a few times. V is TRBV6-5 and J is TRBJ1-5; 8 bases are a match to TRBD1. Germline V gives CDR1 MNHEY, CDR2 SVGAGI. The CDR3 is 13 residues long. V lost 5 bases and J lost 7; bases outside the gene matches: 4. For the CDR3, the DNA is TGTGCCAGCAGTCTTCACAGGGGGCAGCCCCAGCATTTT. The encoded protein is CASSLHRGQPQHF.

The chain recombines TRBV5-1 with TRBJ2-5; 10 bases align to TRBD1. V was pared by 4 bases and J by 10 bases, with 22 bases of the junction left unmatched. The CDR3 contains 18 residues. Germline CDR1 reads SGHRS; CDR2 reads YFSETQ. DNA of the CDR3: TGCGCCAGCAGCCGGGGGACAGGGGACACTTGGGTGTACGATATCCAGTACTTC. Translation gives CASSRGTGDTWVYDIQYF.

This rearrangement joins TRBV15 to TRBJ1-2, with 9 bases matching TRBD1. This CDR3 is built from 14 residues. J was trimmed by 8 bases and V by 0 bases; bases with no gene match: 4. Looked up from germline, CDR1 is LNHNV and CDR2 is YYDKDF (reference sequence). CDR3 coding DNA: TGTGCCACCAGCAGAGAAAGACAGGGGGTCGGCTACACCTTC. It encodes CATSRERQGVGYTF.

The chain joins TRBV6-1 to TRBJ2-2, with TRBD1 identical over 7 bases. From germline, CDR1 is MNHNS and CDR2 SASEGT. The V and J ends lost 10 bases and 1 base, in that order; junction bases with no gene match: 3. This CDR3 has 13 residues. CDR3 bases: TGTGCCACCCGACAGGGGAACACCGGGGAGCTGTTTTTT. Translated, it gives CATRQGNTGELFF.

This clone was seen more than once but under ten times. The chain recombines TRBV2 with TRBJ1-5, with 7 nucleotides matching TRBD1. CDR3 size: 14 residues. CDR1 and CDR2 from the germline V gene are SNHLY and FYNNEI. J was trimmed by 7 bases and V by 6 bases; bases with no gene match: 9. As DNA, the CDR3 is TGTGCCAGCAGAATCGAAACAGGGGAACAGCCCCAGCATTTT. Translated: CASRIETGEQPQHF. The variable domain in full, with the rest retrieved from reference TRBV2 and TRBJ1-5, is EPEVTQTPSHQVTQMGQEVILRCVPISNHLYFYWYRQILGQKVEFLVSFYNNEISEKSEIFDDQFSVERPDGSNFTLKIRSTKLEDSAMYFCASRIETGEQPQHFGDGTRLSIL.

This clone occurred a few times. The rearrangement uses TRBV5-1 and TRBJ2-3; D is unresolved. Germline V lookup: CDR1 SGHRS, CDR2 YFSETQ. The germline V and J ends were trimmed by 6 bases and 0 bases, with 11 bases remaining between them. This CDR3 region has 14 residues. The CDR3 sequence is CASNQKPSTDTQYF. The CDR3 nucleotides are TGCGCCAGCAATCAGAAACCTAGCACAGATACGCAGTATTTT.

A remark on this clone: Distinct nucleotide sequences in the sample also encode this CDR3. The chain joins TRBV7-2 to TRBJ1-5; D may be TRBD1 (5 bases). Trimming stripped 2 bases from V and 2 bases from J, with 10 bases between. Germline lookup yields CDR1 SGHTA and CDR2 FQGNSA. The CDR3 loop spans 15 amino acids. In DNA form, the CDR3 reads TGTGCCAGCAGCTTACAGGGCGGGGGCAATCAGCCCCAGCATTTT. Translating gives CASSLQGGGNQPQHF.

This clone was seen just once. The genes are TRBV14 and TRBJ2-7, with 7 bases aligning to TRBD2. Germline-derived CDR1 and CDR2 are SGHDN and FVKESK. There are 13 residues in the CDR3. J was trimmed by 6 bases and V by 4 bases; bases with no gene match: 6. CDR3 sequence (DNA): TGTGCCAGCAGCCTCAGCGGGGCGGGCGAGCAGTACTTC. Translation: CASSLSGAGEQYF.

Remarks on this clone: At one of its ends the junction is not consistent with the germline gene, which may arise from a read error. CDR3: CAISDPFGGAGANVLTF. The CDR3 nucleotides are TGTGCCATCAGTGACCCGTTTGGGGGGGCTGGGGCCAACGTTCTGACTTTC. The chain joins TRBV10-3 to TRBJ2-6, with a possible D match to TRBD2 (7 bases). Germline CDR1 ENHRY, CDR2 SYGVKD. The CDR3 extends over 17 amino acids.

The genes are TRBV6-1 and TRBJ2-4, with 10 nucleotides matching TRBD1. This CDR3 region has 19 residues. Germline V lookup: CDR1 MNHNS, CDR2 SASEGT. V shed 1 base, J shed 2 bases, and the junction held 11 bases outside the gene matches. Here the CDR3 reads CASSEVQPDRGFSKNIQYF. In DNA form, the CDR3 reads TGTGCCAGCAGTGAAGTACAACCGGACAGGGGGTTTTCCAAAAACATTCAGTACTTC.

The chain joins TRBV18 to TRBJ1-2; D remains unclear. The germline V gene encodes CDR1 KGHSH and CDR2 LQKENI. This CDR3 comprises 13 residues. Trimming left V 2 bases short and J 4 bases short, with 8 bases between. The CDR3: CASSPGQSYGYTF. Here the CDR3 DNA reads TGTGCCAGCTCACCAGGGCAGAGCTATGGCTACACCTTC.

This rearrangement joins TRBV5-4 to TRBJ1-1, with 8 bases lining up with TRBD1. The CDR3 has 12 amino acids. CDR1 and CDR2 (germline): SGHNT, YYREEE (reference sequence). V trimming: 10 bases; J trimming: 1 base; junction bases outside the gene matches: 3. The CDR3 coding sequence is TGTGCCCAGGGACAGGAGAACACTGAAGCTTTCTTT. Its translation: CAQGQENTEAFF.

This clone was detected only a few times. This chain links TRBV14 with TRBJ1-2; 7 bases match TRBD1. Looked up from germline, CDR1 is SGHDN and CDR2 is FVKESK. The CDR3 contains 17 residues. J lost 0 bases, V lost 2 bases, and 9 bases had no gene match. CDR3 sequence (DNA): TGTGCCAGCAGCCAAAGGGACAGTGGTTTCGCTAACTATGGCTACACCTTC. Its protein is CASSQRDSGFANYGYTF.

CDR3 in amino acids: CSVDGQGLDEAFF. Written as DNA, the CDR3 is TGCAGCGTTGACGGACAGGGGCTGGATGAAGCTTTCTTT. The chain links TRBV29-1 to TRBJ1-1, with 9 bases aligning to TRBD1. The CDR3 is 13 residues long. In germline, CDR1 is SQVTM, CDR2 ANQGSEA. The V gene end was trimmed by 3 bases and the J gene end by 7 bases; junction bases not matched to a gene: 6.

V usage is TRBV7-3 and J usage is TRBJ2-7; D may be TRBD2 (6 bases). V lost 1 base, J lost 0 bases, and 10 bases lay in between. This CDR3 comprises 15 residues. Germline V CDR1 and CDR2: SGHTA, FQGTGA. CDR3 sequence: CASSLKRAFSYEQYF. The CDR3 DNA is TGTGCCAGCAGCTTAAAGCGGGCGTTCTCCTACGAGCAGTACTTC.

The chain combines TRBV9 with TRBJ1-2; perhaps TRBD1 as D (5 bases). Germline assignment: CDR1 SGDLS and CDR2 YYNGEE. There are 14 residues in the CDR3. Between the trimmed V and J ends, which lost 4 bases and 7 bases, there was a span of 17 bases. The CDR3 loop reads CASSPQVGAVGYTF. The CDR3 DNA reads TGTGCCAGCAGCCCCCAGGTAGGGGCGGTTGGCTACACCTTC.